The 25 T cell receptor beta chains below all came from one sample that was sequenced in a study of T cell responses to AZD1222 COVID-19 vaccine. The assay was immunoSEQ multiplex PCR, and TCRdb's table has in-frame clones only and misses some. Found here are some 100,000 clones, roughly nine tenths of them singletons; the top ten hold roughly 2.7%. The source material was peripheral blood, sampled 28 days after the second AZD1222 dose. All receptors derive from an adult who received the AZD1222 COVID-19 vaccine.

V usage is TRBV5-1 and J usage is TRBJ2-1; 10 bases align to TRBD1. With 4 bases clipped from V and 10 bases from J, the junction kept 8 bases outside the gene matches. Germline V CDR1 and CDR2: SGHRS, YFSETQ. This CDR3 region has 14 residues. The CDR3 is CASSPGQGSGEQFF. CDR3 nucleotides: TGCGCCAGCAGCCCGGGACAGGGGTCGGGGGAGCAGTTCTTC.

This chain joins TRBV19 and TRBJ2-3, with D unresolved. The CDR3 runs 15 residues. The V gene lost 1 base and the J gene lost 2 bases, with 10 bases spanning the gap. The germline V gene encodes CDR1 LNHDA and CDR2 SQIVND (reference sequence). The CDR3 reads CASSIGGTLTDTQYF. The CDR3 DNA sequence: TGTGCCAGTAGTATAGGCGGTACCCTCACAGATACGCAGTATTTT.

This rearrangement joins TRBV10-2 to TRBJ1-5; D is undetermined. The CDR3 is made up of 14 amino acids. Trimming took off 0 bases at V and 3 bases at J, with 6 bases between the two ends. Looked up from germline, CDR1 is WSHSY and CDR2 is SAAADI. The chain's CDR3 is CASSESGYNQPQHF. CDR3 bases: TGCGCCAGCAGTGAGTCGGGCTACAATCAGCCCCAGCATTTT.

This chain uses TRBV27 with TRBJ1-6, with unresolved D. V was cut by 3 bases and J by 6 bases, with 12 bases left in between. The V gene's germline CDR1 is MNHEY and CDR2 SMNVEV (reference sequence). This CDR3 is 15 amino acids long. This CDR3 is CASSLIGRANSPLHF. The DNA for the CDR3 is TGTGCCAGCAGTTTGATCGGACGGGCTAATTCACCCCTCCACTTT.

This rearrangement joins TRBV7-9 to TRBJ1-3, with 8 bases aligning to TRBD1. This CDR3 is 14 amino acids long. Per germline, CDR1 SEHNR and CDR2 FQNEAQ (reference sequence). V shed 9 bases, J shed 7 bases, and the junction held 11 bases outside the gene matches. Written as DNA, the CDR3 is TGTGCCAGTCTATTCGGACAGGGATGGAACACCATATATTTT. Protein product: CASLFGQGWNTIYF.

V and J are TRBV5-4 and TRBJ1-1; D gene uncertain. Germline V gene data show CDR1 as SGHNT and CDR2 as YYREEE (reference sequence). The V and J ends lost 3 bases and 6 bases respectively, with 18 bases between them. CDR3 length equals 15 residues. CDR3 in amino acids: CASSSLDGGRPEAFF. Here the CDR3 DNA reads TGTGCCAGCAGCTCGCTCGACGGAGGTCGCCCTGAAGCTTTCTTT.

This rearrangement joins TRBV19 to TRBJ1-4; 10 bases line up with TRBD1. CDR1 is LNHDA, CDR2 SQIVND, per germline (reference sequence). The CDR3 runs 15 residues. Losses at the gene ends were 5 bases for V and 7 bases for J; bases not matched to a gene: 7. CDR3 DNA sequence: TGTGCCAGTAGTCCCCAGACAGGGGGCAGTGAAAAACTGTTTTTT. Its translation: CASSPQTGGSEKLFF. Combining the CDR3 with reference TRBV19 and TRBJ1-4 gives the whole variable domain DGGITQSPKYLFRKEGQNVTLSCEQNLNHDAMYWYRQDPGQGLRLIYYSQIVNDFQKGDIAEGYSVSREKKESFPLTVTSAQKNPTAFYLCASSPQTGGSEKLFFGSGTQLSVL.

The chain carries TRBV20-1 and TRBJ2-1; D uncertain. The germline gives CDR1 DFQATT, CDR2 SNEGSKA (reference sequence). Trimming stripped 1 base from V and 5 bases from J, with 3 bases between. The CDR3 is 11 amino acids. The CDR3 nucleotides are TGCAGTGCTAGAGCGAACAATGAGCAGTTCTTC. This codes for CSARANNEQFF.

Here the CDR3 DNA reads TGTGCCAGCAGTTCCCGGGCGGGGACCCACGATGAGCAGTTCTTC. This encodes CASSSRAGTHDEQFF. This chain uses TRBV6-4 with TRBJ2-1; a weak D match, TRBD2 (6 bases). The V gene's germline CDR1 is MRHNA and CDR2 SNTAGT. This CDR3 comprises 15 residues. Trimming took 5 bases from V and 8 from J, leaving 19 bases between them.

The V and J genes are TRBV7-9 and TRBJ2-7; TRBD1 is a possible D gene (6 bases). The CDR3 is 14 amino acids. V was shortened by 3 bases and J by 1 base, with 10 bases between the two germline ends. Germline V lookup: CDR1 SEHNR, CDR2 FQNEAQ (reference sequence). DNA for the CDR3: TGTGCCAGCAGCTTCCTGGACAGTTCCTACGAGCAGTACTTC. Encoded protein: CASSFLDSSYEQYF.

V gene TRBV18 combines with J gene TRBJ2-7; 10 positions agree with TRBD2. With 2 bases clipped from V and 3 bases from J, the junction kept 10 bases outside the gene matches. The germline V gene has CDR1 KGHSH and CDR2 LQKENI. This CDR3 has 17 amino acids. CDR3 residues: CASSPWRGLAGDYEQYF. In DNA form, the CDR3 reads TGTGCCAGCTCACCATGGAGAGGGCTAGCGGGAGACTACGAGCAGTACTTC.

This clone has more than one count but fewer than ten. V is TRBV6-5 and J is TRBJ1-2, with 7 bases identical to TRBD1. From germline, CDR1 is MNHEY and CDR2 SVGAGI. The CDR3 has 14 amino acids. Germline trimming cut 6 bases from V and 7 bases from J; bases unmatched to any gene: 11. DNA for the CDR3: TGTGCCAGCAGGGAGCGACCGGGACAGTTTGGCTACACCTTC. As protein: CASRERPGQFGYTF.

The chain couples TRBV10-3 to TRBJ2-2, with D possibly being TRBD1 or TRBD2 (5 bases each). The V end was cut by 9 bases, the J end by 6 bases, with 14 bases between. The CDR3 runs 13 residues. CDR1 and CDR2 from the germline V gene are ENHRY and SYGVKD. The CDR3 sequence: CAISGTLPGELFF. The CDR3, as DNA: TGTGCCATATCCGGGACCCTTCCCGGGGAGCTGTTTTTT.

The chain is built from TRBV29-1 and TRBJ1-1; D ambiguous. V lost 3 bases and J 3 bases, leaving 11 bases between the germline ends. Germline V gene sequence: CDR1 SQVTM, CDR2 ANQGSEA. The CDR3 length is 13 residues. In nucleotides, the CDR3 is TGCAGCGTTGATCCCGCTTCTTACACTGAAGCTTTCTTT. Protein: CSVDPASYTEAFF.

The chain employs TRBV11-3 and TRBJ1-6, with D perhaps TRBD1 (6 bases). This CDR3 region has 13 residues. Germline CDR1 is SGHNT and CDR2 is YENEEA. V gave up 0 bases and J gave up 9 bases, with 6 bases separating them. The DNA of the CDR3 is TGTGCCAGCAGCTTAGACAGGGGTTCACCCCTCCACTTT. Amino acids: CASSLDRGSPLHF.

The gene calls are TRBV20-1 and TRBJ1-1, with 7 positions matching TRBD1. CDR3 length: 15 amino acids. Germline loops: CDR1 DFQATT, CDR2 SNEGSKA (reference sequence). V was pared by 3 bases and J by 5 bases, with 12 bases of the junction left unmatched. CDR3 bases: TGCAGTGCTAGTACAGGGGAGAGAAGTAATACTGAAGCTTTCTTT. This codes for CSASTGERSNTEAFF.

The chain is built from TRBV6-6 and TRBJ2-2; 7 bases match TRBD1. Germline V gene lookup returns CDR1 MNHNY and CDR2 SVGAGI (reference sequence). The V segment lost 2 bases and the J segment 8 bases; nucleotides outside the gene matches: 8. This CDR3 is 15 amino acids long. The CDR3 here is CASSYGPGGAGELFF. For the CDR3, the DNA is TGTGCCAGCAGTTACGGGCCAGGGGGTGCTGGGGAGCTGTTTTTT.

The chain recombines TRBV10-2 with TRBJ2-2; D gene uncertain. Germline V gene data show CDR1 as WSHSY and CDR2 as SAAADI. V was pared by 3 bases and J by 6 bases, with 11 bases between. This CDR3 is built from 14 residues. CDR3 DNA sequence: TGCGCCAGCAGTGACATATGGCCCTCCGGGGAGCTGTTTTTT. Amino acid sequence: CASSDIWPSGELFF.

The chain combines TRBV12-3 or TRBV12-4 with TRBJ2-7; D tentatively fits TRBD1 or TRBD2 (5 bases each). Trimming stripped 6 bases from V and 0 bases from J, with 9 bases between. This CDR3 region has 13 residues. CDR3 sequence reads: CASSPGPSYEQYF. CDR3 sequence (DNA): TGTGCCAGCAGCCCGGGACCCTCCTACGAGCAGTACTTC.

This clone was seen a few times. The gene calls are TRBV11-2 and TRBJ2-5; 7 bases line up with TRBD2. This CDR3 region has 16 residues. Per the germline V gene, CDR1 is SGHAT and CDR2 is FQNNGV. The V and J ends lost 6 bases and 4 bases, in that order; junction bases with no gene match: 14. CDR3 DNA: TGTGCCAGCAGTTCACGACTAGCCTCGGGGGTAGAGACCCAGTACTTC. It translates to CASSSRLASGVETQYF.

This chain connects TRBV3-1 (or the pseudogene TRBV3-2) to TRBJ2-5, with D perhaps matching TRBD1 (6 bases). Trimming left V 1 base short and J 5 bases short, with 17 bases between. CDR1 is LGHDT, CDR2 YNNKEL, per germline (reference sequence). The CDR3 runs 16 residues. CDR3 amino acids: CASSQAWERGKETQYF. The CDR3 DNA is TGTGCCAGCAGCCAAGCCTGGGAAAGGGGGAAGGAGACCCAGTACTTC.

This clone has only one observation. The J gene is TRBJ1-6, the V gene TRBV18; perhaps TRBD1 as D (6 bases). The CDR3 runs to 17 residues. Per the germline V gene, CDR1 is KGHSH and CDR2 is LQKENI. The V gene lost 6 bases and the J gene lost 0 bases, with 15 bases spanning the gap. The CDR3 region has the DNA TGTGCCAGCTCGTCAACTGACAGGAGCTCCTATAATTCACCCCTCCACTTT. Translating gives CASSSTDRSSYNSPLHF.

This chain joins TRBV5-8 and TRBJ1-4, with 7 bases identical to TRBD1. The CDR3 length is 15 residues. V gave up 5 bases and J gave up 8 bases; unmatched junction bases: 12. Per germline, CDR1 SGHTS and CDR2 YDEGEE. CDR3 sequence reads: CASSRGQTEGEKLFF. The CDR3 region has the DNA TGTGCCAGCAGTCGGGGACAGACAGAGGGCGAAAAACTGTTTTTT.

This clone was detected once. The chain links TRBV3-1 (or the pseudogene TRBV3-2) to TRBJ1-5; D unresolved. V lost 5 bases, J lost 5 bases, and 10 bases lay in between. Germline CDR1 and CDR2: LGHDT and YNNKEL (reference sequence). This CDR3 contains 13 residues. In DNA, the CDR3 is TGTGCCAGCAGCTGGGCGGGAGATCAGCCCCAGCATTTT. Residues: CASSWAGDQPQHF.

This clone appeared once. The CDR3 DNA follows: TGTGCCAGCAGTGAAGGAAAGAAATGGGGAGGCGCATATCAGCCCCAGCATTTT. This sequence encodes CASSEGKKWGGAYQPQHF. The chain links TRBV6-1 to TRBJ1-5; D gene uncertain. The CDR3 is made up of 18 amino acids. V shed 1 base and J shed 5 bases, with 21 bases lying between them. The V gene's germline CDR1 is MNHNS and CDR2 SASEGT.